The rows below give T cell receptor beta chains drawn from one sample of a study of blood T cell repertoires in COVID-19. Clones were sequenced by immunoSEQ multiplex PCR, and TCRdb holds only the in-frame ones, with some missing. This sample has about 140,000 clones; approximately 88% occur once, and the top ten carry approximately 1.5%. Sequenced input: peripheral blood. These receptors were taken from a woman in her forties or fifties with acute or convalescent COVID-19. Each CDR3 is given with its conserved first and last residue. A D gene is named only where the DNA matches it firmly. Not all rows give a size; the values are once, few, many and, for expanded clones, a class.

v_gene: TRBV7-2
j_gene: TRBJ1-5
d_gene: -
abundance: -
CDR3aa: CASSPSAGPQHF
CDR3nt: TGTGCCAGCAGCCCATCAGCGGGGCCCCAGCATTTT

v_gene: TRBV5-1
j_gene: TRBJ2-1
d_gene: TRBD2
abundance: -
CDR3aa: CASSTTSGGNEQFF
CDR3nt: TGCGCCAGCAGTACGACTAGCGGGGGCAATGAGCAGTTCTTC

v_gene: TRBV9
j_gene: TRBJ2-3
d_gene: TRBD2
abundance: -
CDR3aa: CASSVVAGGRTDTQYF
CDR3nt: TGTGCCAGCAGCGTAGTTGCGGGAGGCCGCACAGATACGCAGTATTTT

v_gene: TRBV5-1
j_gene: TRBJ2-3
d_gene: -
abundance: once
CDR3aa: CASSLRPAGSTDTQYF
CDR3nt: TGCGCCAGCAGCTTACGCCCAGCAGGTTCTACAGATACGCAGTATTTT

v_gene: TRBV4-1
j_gene: TRBJ2-4
d_gene: TRBD2
abundance: -
CDR3aa: CASSPETSYENIQYF
CDR3nt: TGCGCCAGCAGCCCAGAGACTAGCTATGAAAACATTCAGTACTTC

v_gene: TRBV5-1
j_gene: TRBJ2-2
d_gene: TRBD2
abundance: -
CDR3aa: CASSLGLARQVGELFF
CDR3nt: TGCGCCAGCAGCCTGGGACTAGCACGACAGGTCGGGGAGCTGTTTTTT

v_gene: TRBV5-1
j_gene: TRBJ2-7
d_gene: TRBD1
abundance: once
CDR3aa: CASSQRTGESSYEQYF
CDR3nt: TGCGCCAGCAGCCAACGGACAGGGGAAAGCTCCTACGAGCAGTACTTC

v_gene: TRBV27
j_gene: TRBJ2-1
d_gene: -
abundance: -
CDR3aa: CASSFYDEQFF
CDR3nt: TGTGCCAGCAGTTTCTACGATGAGCAGTTCTTC

v_gene: TRBV5-1
j_gene: TRBJ1-5
d_gene: -
abundance: few
CDR3aa: CASSYGPQGGNQPQHF
CDR3nt: TGCGCCAGCAGCTACGGGCCTCAAGGGGGCAATCAGCCCCAGCATTTT

v_gene: TRBV10-1
j_gene: TRBJ2-1
d_gene: TRBD2
abundance: -
CDR3aa: CASSVGGWGGEQFF
CDR3nt: TGCGCCAGCAGTGTCGGCGGGTGGGGGGGTGAGCAGTTCTTC

v_gene: TRBV19
j_gene: TRBJ2-3
d_gene: TRBD2
abundance: -
CDR3aa: CASSPRTSGDTDTQYF
CDR3nt: TGTGCCAGTAGTCCTCGGACTAGCGGTGACACAGATACGCAGTATTTT

v_gene: TRBV19
j_gene: TRBJ2-1
d_gene: TRBD2
abundance: few
CDR3aa: CATDGTSGSNEQFF
CDR3nt: TGTGCCACCGACGGGACTAGCGGGAGCAATGAGCAGTTCTTC

v_gene: TRBV4-2
j_gene: TRBJ1-2
d_gene: -
abundance: -
CDR3aa: CASSQDKGGNYGYTF
CDR3nt: TGTGCCAGCAGCCAAGATAAAGGAGGCAACTATGGCTACACCTTC

v_gene: TRBV5-1
j_gene: TRBJ2-3
d_gene: TRBD2
abundance: -
CDR3aa: CASSPGLAGVADTQYF
CDR3nt: TGCGCCAGCAGCCCGGGACTAGCGGGAGTGGCAGATACGCAGTATTTT

v_gene: TRBV2
j_gene: TRBJ1-1
d_gene: -
abundance: -
CDR3aa: CARRTALNTEAFF
CDR3nt: TGTGCCAGAAGGACAGCATTGAACACTGAAGCTTTCTTT

v_gene: TRBV2
j_gene: TRBJ1-5
d_gene: -
abundance: -
CDR3aa: CASSEGLQVNQPQHF
CDR3nt: TGTGCCAGCAGTGAAGGGCTACAGGTCAATCAGCCCCAGCATTTT

v_gene: TRBV3-1/TRBV3-2
j_gene: TRBJ2-2
d_gene: -
abundance: -
CDR3aa: CASTHWRRETNTGELFF
CDR3nt: TGTGCCAGCACCCACTGGCGGCGTGAAACGAACACCGGGGAGCTGTTTTTT

v_gene: TRBV5-1
j_gene: TRBJ2-7
d_gene: TRBD1
abundance: -
CDR3aa: CASSLEGQGFHEQYF
CDR3nt: TGCGCCAGCAGCTTGGAAGGACAGGGGTTCCACGAGCAGTACTTC

v_gene: TRBV27
j_gene: TRBJ2-7
d_gene: -
abundance: -
CDR3aa: CASRRGGSSYEQYF
CDR3nt: TGTGCCAGCAGGAGGGGGGGCTCCTCCTACGAGCAGTACTTC

v_gene: TRBV7-2
j_gene: TRBJ2-3
d_gene: -
abundance: -
CDR3aa: CASSLGLRGRTDTQYF
CDR3nt: TGTGCCAGCAGCTTAGGTCTTCGGGGTAGAACAGATACGCAGTATTTT

v_gene: TRBV4-2
j_gene: TRBJ1-1
d_gene: TRBD1
abundance: -
CDR3aa: CASSQHPGQGMTEAFF
CDR3nt: TGTGCCAGCAGCCAACATCCGGGACAGGGGATGACTGAAGCTTTCTTT

v_gene: TRBV19
j_gene: TRBJ1-2
d_gene: -
abundance: once
CDR3aa: CASSPYGVEQVYGYTF
CDR3nt: TGTGCCAGTAGTCCGTATGGGGTAGAACAGGTCTATGGCTACACCTTC

v_gene: TRBV3-1/TRBV3-2
j_gene: TRBJ2-2
d_gene: TRBD2
abundance: -
CDR3aa: CASSQGGAGGRPGELFF
CDR3nt: TGTGCCAGCAGCCAAGGAGGAGCGGGGGGACGTCCCGGGGAGCTGTTTTTT

v_gene: TRBV25-1
j_gene: TRBJ2-5
d_gene: -
abundance: -
CDR3aa: CASSQTVETQYF
CDR3nt: TGTGCCAGCAGTCAGACAGTGGAGACCCAGTACTTC

v_gene: TRBV2
j_gene: TRBJ1-6
d_gene: -
abundance: -
CDR3aa: CASAQGLFGNSPLHF
CDR3nt: TGTGCCAGCGCACAGGGCCTCTTTGGAAATTCACCCCTCCACTTT

v_gene: TRBV2
j_gene: TRBJ2-1
d_gene: -
abundance: few
CDR3aa: CASAPRDYNEQFF
CDR3nt: TGTGCCAGCGCCCCGCGGGATTACAATGAGCAGTTCTTC

v_gene: TRBV2
j_gene: TRBJ1-1
d_gene: -
abundance: -
CDR3aa: CASSGVGGGRTEAFF
CDR3nt: TGTGCCAGCAGTGGGGTCGGTGGGGGCCGAACTGAAGCTTTCTTT

v_gene: TRBV9
j_gene: TRBJ1-4
d_gene: TRBD1
abundance: -
CDR3aa: CASSVGTGEGEKLFF
CDR3nt: TGTGCCAGCAGCGTGGGGACAGGGGAGGGTGAAAAACTGTTTTTT

v_gene: TRBV29-1
j_gene: TRBJ1-1
d_gene: -
abundance: -
CDR3aa: CSVFGTTKEAFF
CDR3nt: TGCAGCGTCTTCGGGACAACTAAAGAAGCTTTCTTT

v_gene: TRBV18
j_gene: TRBJ1-4
d_gene: TRBD1
abundance: -
CDR3aa: CASSLARGLQDEKLFF
CDR3nt: TGTGCCAGCTCACTGGCCAGGGGGCTTCAGGATGAAAAACTGTTTTTT

v_gene: TRBV27
j_gene: TRBJ1-1
d_gene: TRBD1
abundance: -
CDR3aa: CASSTLTGKNTEAFF
CDR3nt: TGTGCCAGCAGTACCTTGACAGGGAAGAACACTGAAGCTTTCTTT

v_gene: TRBV5-1
j_gene: TRBJ1-1
d_gene: TRBD1
abundance: -
CDR3aa: CASSLGATGGYTEAFF
CDR3nt: TGCGCCAGCAGCTTGGGGGCGACAGGGGGATACACTGAAGCTTTCTTT

v_gene: TRBV11-2
j_gene: TRBJ2-2
d_gene: -
abundance: -
CDR3aa: CASSLEGGTLTGELFF
CDR3nt: TGTGCCAGCAGCTTAGAGGGGGGGACACTCACCGGGGAGCTGTTTTTT